The 9 T cell receptor beta chains below were found in one sample sequenced in a study of control samples from healthy donors and cancer patients. TCRdb's table, derived via immunoSEQ multiplex PCR, lists solely in-frame clones and lacks some. The sample lists roughly 120,000 clones, 93% occurring once. Sequencing used blood. All receptors come from a man younger than 45 in good health.

This clone appeared a single time. The chain uses TRBV7-9 and TRBJ1-3; D is unresolved. V gave up 1 base and J gave up 1 base, with 11 bases separating them. Germline CDR1 and CDR2: SEHNR and FQNEAQ (reference sequence). The CDR3 covers 16 residues. CDR3 protein: CASSLGAVLSGNTIYF. CDR3 sequence (DNA): TGTGCCAGCAGCTTAGGCGCAGTCCTGTCTGGAAACACCATATATTTT.

The rearrangement joins TRBV15 to TRBJ2-6, with 7 bases aligning to TRBD1. CDR1 is LNHNV, CDR2 YYDKDF, per germline (reference sequence). CDR3 length equals 19 residues. After removal of 3 bases from V and 0 bases from J, the junction contained 11 bases not matched to a gene. CDR3: CATSSPKDRSYSGANVLTF. CDR3 coding DNA: TGTGCCACCAGCAGTCCTAAGGACAGGTCTTACTCTGGGGCCAACGTCCTGACTTTC.

The chain recombines TRBV7-2 with TRBJ1-5; perhaps TRBD1 as D (6 bases). Per the germline V gene, CDR1 is SGHTA and CDR2 is FQGNSA. V was clipped by 3 bases and J by 4 bases, with 13 bases between them. CDR3 length: 15 residues. CDR3: CASSFQGQPNQPQHF. In DNA form, the CDR3 reads TGTGCCAGCAGCTTCCAGGGGCAGCCAAATCAGCCCCAGCATTTT.

This clone came up once. This chain connects TRBV24-1 to TRBJ2-2; D unresolved. The CDR3 totals 14 residues. In germline, CDR1 is KGHDR, CDR2 SFDVKD. V was pared by 0 bases and J by 6 bases, with 7 bases between. The CDR3 region has the DNA TGTGCCACCAGTGATTTGCGCGGAGCCGGGGAGCTGTTTTTT. Encoded protein: CATSDLRGAGELFF.

This CDR3 is CASRKAGGSTDTQYF. The CDR3, as DNA: TGTGCCAGTAGAAAAGCGGGGGGTAGCACAGATACGCAGTATTTT. The chain recombines TRBV19 with TRBJ2-3, with 9 bases that match TRBD2. The CDR3 is 15 residues long. Unmatched junction bases numbered 4, after V lost 6 bases and J lost 0 bases. Germline CDR1 LNHDA, CDR2 SQIVND (reference sequence). Using reference TRBV19 and TRBJ2-3 for the parts outside the CDR3, the full variable domain is DGGITQSPKYLFRKEGQNVTLSCEQNLNHDAMYWYRQDPGQGLRLIYYSQIVNDFQKGDIAEGYSVSREKKESFPLTVTSAQKNPTAFYLCASRKAGGSTDTQYFGPGTRLTVL.

The rearrangement links TRBV5-1 to TRBJ2-5; 15 bases agree with TRBD2. This CDR3 is built from 16 residues. Germline V CDR1 and CDR2: SGHRS, YFSETQ. V gave up 4 bases and J gave up 3 bases; unmatched junction bases: 4. CDR3 DNA sequence: TGCGCCAGCAGCGGGACTAGCGGGGGGCGGGAAGAGACCCAGTACTTC. Its translation is CASSGTSGGREETQYF.

V and J are TRBV5-5 and TRBJ2-2; TRBD1 matches 9 bases. Germline V gene lookup returns CDR1 SGHKS and CDR2 YYEKEE (reference sequence). This CDR3 is built from 16 residues. The junction had 8 bases not matched to a gene; V was cut back by 4 bases and J by 4 bases. The CDR3 region has the DNA TGTGCCAGCAGCCCCTGGACAGGGGCCGGCACCGGGGAGCTGTTTTTT. This codes for CASSPWTGAGTGELFF.

The CDR3 DNA is TGCGCCAGCAGCCTCAATGCGGGGGGGAACTACGAGCAGTACGTC. Amino acids: CASSLNAGGNYEQYV. The chain has TRBV5-1 and TRBJ2-7, with 9 bases lining up with TRBD2. V gave up 4 bases and J gave up 3 bases; unmatched junction bases: 8. The CDR3 has 15 amino acids. CDR1 is SGHRS and CDR2 is YFSETQ in the germline V gene.

The chain employs TRBV27 and TRBJ2-7; TRBD2 is a possible D gene (7 bases). Germline V gene lookup returns CDR1 MNHEY and CDR2 SMNVEV (reference sequence). Deletions cut 6 bases from V and 1 base from J, with 13 bases between. The CDR3 has 14 amino acids. The CDR3 sequence: CASSGGLRSYEQYF. The CDR3, as DNA: TGTGCCAGCAGCGGGGGGCTACGGTCCTACGAGCAGTACTTC.